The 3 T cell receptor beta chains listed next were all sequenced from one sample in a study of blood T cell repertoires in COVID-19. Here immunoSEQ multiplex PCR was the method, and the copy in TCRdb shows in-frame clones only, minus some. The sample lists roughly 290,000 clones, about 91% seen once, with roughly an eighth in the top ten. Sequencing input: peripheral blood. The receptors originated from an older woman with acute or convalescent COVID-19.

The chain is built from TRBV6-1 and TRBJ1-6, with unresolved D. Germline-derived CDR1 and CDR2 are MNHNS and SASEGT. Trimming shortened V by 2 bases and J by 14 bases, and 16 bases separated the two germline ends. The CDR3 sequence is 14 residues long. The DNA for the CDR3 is TGTGCCAGCAGTGAAAATCCCTTACTAGGAACCCTCCACTTT. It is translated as CASSENPLLGTLHF.

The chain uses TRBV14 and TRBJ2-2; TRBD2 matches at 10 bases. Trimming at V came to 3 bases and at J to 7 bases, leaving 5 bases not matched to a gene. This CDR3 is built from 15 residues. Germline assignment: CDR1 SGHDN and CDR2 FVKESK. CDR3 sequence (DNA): TGTGCCAGCAGCCACCTAGCGGGAGTTGGCGGGGAGCTGTTTTTT. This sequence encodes CASSHLAGVGGELFF.

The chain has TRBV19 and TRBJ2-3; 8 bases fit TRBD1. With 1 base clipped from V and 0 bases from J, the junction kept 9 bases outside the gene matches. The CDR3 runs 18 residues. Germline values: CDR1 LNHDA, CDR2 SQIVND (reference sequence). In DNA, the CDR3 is TGTGCCAGTAGTATAGCCCCCGCAGGGGGCGTTAGCACAGATACGCAGTATTTT. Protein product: CASSIAPAGGVSTDTQYF.